The 17 T cell receptor beta chains in this list originate from one sample, sequenced in a study of blood T cell repertoires in COVID-19. Method: immunoSEQ multiplex PCR; TCRdb's copy keeps in-frame clones and lacks some. The sample has tens of thousands of clones, around nine tenths seen once. Sequenced input: peripheral blood. Every receptor here comes from a woman of 80 years or more with acute or convalescent COVID-19.

V and J are TRBV7-6 and TRBJ2-5, with 8 bases identical to TRBD1. Trimming removed 2 bases from V and 4 bases from J; junction bases left unmatched: 6. The CDR3 length is 15 residues. In germline, CDR1 is SGHVS, CDR2 FNYEAQ. The chain's CDR3 is CASSLRQGARETQYF. In DNA, the CDR3 is TGTGCCAGCAGCTTACGGCAGGGGGCTCGAGAGACCCAGTACTTC.

In this sample, this clone turned up a few times. The chain couples TRBV28 to TRBJ1-5; 7 positions match TRBD1. The CDR3 has 13 amino acids. Germline assignment: CDR1 MDHEN and CDR2 SYDVKM. Trimming took 10 bases from V and 1 from J; bases not matched to a gene: 4. CDR3 region: CATGQTSNQPQHF. The CDR3 nucleotides are TGTGCCACGGGACAGACAAGCAATCAGCCCCAGCATTTT.

This chain links TRBV6-6 with TRBJ1-1; no definite D call. CDR1 is MNHNY, CDR2 SVGAGI, per germline (reference sequence). This CDR3 contains 14 residues. Trimming took 6 bases from V and 4 from J, leaving 15 bases between them. The CDR3 here is CASRARTGSTEAFF. DNA of the CDR3: TGTGCCAGCAGAGCGAGGACGGGGAGCACTGAAGCTTTCTTT.

This clone was counted a single time. The J gene is TRBJ2-7, the V gene TRBV19, with TRBD1 identical over 9 bases. This CDR3 has 14 residues. Per germline, CDR1 LNHDA and CDR2 SQIVND (reference sequence). Losses at the gene ends were 10 bases for V and 2 bases for J; bases not matched to a gene: 9. The CDR3 DNA is TGTGCCACCTCTTCGAGGACAGGGGCCTACGAGCAGTACTTC. Encoded protein: CATSSRTGAYEQYF.

CDR3 sequence: CASSRRGQDYEQYF. The CDR3 region has the DNA TGTGCCAGCAGCCGAAGAGGACAGGACTACGAGCAGTACTTC. The chain joins TRBV6-6 to TRBJ2-7; 7 bases fit TRBD1. The CDR3 has 14 amino acids. The germline V gene has CDR1 MNHNY and CDR2 SVGAGI (reference sequence). The V gene end was trimmed by 6 bases and the J gene end by 3 bases; junction bases not matched to a gene: 8.

This sequence joins TRBV7-8 and TRBJ2-3, with D perhaps matching TRBD2 (6 bases). V was pared by 5 bases and J by 4 bases, with 22 bases between. The CDR3 consists of 17 residues. Germline CDR1 reads SGHVS; CDR2 reads FQNEAQ. CDR3 coding DNA: TGTGCCAGCAGCCAACGAAAATTGGGACTCCCTGCAGATACGCAGTATTTT. Protein: CASSQRKLGLPADTQYF.

This clone was found once. This chain uses TRBV2 with TRBJ1-6; no firm D call. The CDR3 covers 13 residues. V was trimmed by 4 bases and J by 4 bases, leaving 5 bases between them. CDR1 is SNHLY and CDR2 is FYNNEI in the germline V gene. CDR3 loop: CASSGQYNSPLHF. DNA for the CDR3: TGTGCCAGCAGTGGGCAGTATAATTCACCCCTCCACTTT.

This chain links TRBV7-9 with TRBJ1-6; TRBD1 aligns across 8 bases. The CDR3 covers 14 residues. J lost 7 bases, V lost 5 bases, and 4 bases had no gene match. Germline CDR1 and CDR2: SEHNR and FQNEAQ (reference sequence). Here the CDR3 DNA reads TGTGCCAGCAGCCTCCGACAGGGGAATTCACCCCTCCACTTT. Translating it yields CASSLRQGNSPLHF.

The chain uses TRBV19 and TRBJ2-7; TRBD2 might be the D (5 bases). In germline, CDR1 is LNHDA, CDR2 SQIVND (reference sequence). V lost 6 bases, J lost 2 bases, and 8 bases lay in between. The CDR3 covers 12 residues. Here the CDR3 reads CASSYGTYEQYF. The CDR3, as DNA: TGTGCCAGTAGCTACGGGACCTACGAGCAGTACTTC.

In the case of this clone: One end of the junction does not line up with germline, which may come from a read error. This chain links TRBV11-2 with TRBJ2-7; 8 bases match TRBD2. CDR1 is SGHAT, CDR2 FQNNGV, per germline. The CDR3 is 15 amino acids. CDR3 region: CASSIERGTSYEQYF. In DNA form, the CDR3 reads TGTGCCAGCAGCATAGAGCGGGGGACCTCCTACGAGCAGTACTTC.

This clone appeared a few times. CDR3 in amino acids: CASSYVDRVAQPQHF. Here the CDR3 DNA reads TGTGCCAGCAGTTACGTCGACAGGGTTGCACAGCCCCAGCATTTT. The rearrangement links TRBV2 to TRBJ1-5, with 7 bases lining up with TRBD1. The V and J ends lost 5 bases and 7 bases, in that order; junction bases with no gene match: 11. CDR3 length: 15 amino acids. Germline-derived CDR1 and CDR2 are SNHLY and FYNNEI.

The gene calls are TRBV5-1 and TRBJ2-7; TRBD2 matches at 7 bases. The J segment lost 0 bases and the V segment lost 4 bases, leaving 7 bases of the junction unmatched. The CDR3 consists of 15 residues. Germline CDR1 is SGHRS and CDR2 is YFSETQ. CDR3 amino acids: CASSPTGGSSYEQYF. DNA for the CDR3: TGCGCCAGCAGCCCTACGGGGGGTAGCTCCTACGAGCAGTACTTC.

This clone was recorded once. The J gene is TRBJ2-5, the V gene TRBV5-5, with D possibly TRBD2 on 7 matching bases. Per the germline V gene, CDR1 is SGHKS and CDR2 is YYEKEE (reference sequence). Trimming left V 3 bases short and J 4 bases short, with 13 bases between. The CDR3 is made up of 14 amino acids. The CDR3 coding sequence is TGTGCCAGCAGCTCGGACGCGGGGGCAGAGACCCAGTACTTC. Encoded protein: CASSSDAGAETQYF.

V gene TRBV9 combines with J gene TRBJ2-2; no firm D call. The germline V gene encodes CDR1 SGDLS and CDR2 YYNGEE. Trimming took off 4 bases at V and 7 bases at J, with 11 bases between the two ends. This CDR3 region has 13 residues. The CDR3 DNA reads TGTGCCAGCAGCCTCGCGGTGGGCGGGGAGCTGTTTTTT. As protein: CASSLAVGGELFF.

The chain is built from TRBV2 and TRBJ2-7, with 7 nucleotides matching TRBD1. The CDR3 spans 14 residues. J gave up 6 bases and V 6 bases, and 11 bases lay outside the gene matches. Germline CDR1 is SNHLY and CDR2 is FYNNEI. CDR3 protein: CASRGDRVTTEQYF. Written as DNA, the CDR3 is TGTGCCAGCAGGGGCGACAGGGTTACCACCGAGCAGTACTTC.

This chain links TRBV7-6 with TRBJ2-5, with 8 bases matching TRBD2. From germline, CDR1 is SGHVS and CDR2 FNYEAQ. The CDR3 extends over 16 amino acids. J lost 4 bases, V lost 1 base, and 8 bases had no gene match. CDR3 nucleotide sequence: TGTGCCAGCAGCTTAGGTTCGGTAGCGGGACGAGAGACCCAGTACTTC. The encoded protein is CASSLGSVAGRETQYF. The variable domain in full, with the rest retrieved from reference TRBV7-6 and TRBJ2-5, is GAGVSQSPRYKVTKRGQDVALRCDPISGHVSLYWYRQALGQGPEFLTYFNYEAQQDKSGLPNDRFSAERPEGSISTLTIQRTEQRDSAMYRCASSLGSVAGRETQYFGPGTRLLVL.

The CDR3 protein is CARKGSGASGNTIYF. CDR3 nucleotides: TGTGCCAGGAAGGGGTCAGGGGCCTCTGGAAACACCATATATTTT. The rearrangement uses TRBV14 and TRBJ1-3; D is perhaps TRBD1 (6 bases). With 9 bases removed from V and 0 bases from J, the gap between germline ends came to 15 bases. The V gene's germline CDR1 is SGHDN and CDR2 FVKESK. The CDR3 length is 15 residues.